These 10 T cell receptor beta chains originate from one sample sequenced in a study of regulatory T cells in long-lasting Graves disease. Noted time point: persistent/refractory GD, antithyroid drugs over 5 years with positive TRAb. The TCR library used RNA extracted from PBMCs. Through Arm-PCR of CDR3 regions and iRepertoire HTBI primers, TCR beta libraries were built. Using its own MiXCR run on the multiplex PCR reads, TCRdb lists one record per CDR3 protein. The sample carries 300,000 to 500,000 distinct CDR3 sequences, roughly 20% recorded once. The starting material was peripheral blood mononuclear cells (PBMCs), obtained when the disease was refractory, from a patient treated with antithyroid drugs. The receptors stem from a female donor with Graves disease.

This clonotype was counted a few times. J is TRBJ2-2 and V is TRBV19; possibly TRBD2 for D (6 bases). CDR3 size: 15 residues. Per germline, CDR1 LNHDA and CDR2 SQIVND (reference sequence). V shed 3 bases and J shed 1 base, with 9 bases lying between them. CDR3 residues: CASSIVSGNTGELFF. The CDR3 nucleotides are TGTGCCAGTAGTATTGTTAGCGGGAACACCGGGGAGCTGTTTTTT.

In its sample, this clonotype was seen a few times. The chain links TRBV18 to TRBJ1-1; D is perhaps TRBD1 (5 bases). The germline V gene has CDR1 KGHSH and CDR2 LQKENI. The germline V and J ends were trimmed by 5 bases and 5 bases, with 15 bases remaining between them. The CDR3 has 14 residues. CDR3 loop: CASSLRDGKTEAFF. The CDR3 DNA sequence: TGTGCCAGCTCATTACGGGACGGGAAGACTGAAGCTTTCTTT.

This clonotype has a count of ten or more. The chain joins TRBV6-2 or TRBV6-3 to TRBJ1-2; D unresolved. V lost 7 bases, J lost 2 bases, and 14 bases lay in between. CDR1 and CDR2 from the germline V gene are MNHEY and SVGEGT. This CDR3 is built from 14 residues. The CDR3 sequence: CASKMSESNYGYTF. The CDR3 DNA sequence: TGTGCCAGCAAGATGTCTGAGTCCAACTATGGCTACACCTTC.

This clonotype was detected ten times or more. CDR3 amino acids: CAITQGGQSGEQYF. In DNA form, the CDR3 reads TGTGCCATCACCCAAGGGGGGCAAAGTGGGGAGCAGTACTTC. The V call is TRBV10-3, the J call TRBJ2-7; D may be TRBD1 or TRBD2 (6 bases each). Germline loops: CDR1 ENHRY, CDR2 SYGVKD. V was clipped by 7 bases and J by 7 bases, with 20 bases between them. The length of the CDR3 is 14 residues.

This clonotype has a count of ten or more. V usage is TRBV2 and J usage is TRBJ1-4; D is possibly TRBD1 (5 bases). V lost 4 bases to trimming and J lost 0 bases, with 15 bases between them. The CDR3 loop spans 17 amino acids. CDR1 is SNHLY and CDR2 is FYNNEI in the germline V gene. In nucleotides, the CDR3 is TGTGCCAGCAGTGCCCGGGGCCTTCTTGCAACTAATGAAAAACTGTTTTTT. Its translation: CASSARGLLATNEKLFF.

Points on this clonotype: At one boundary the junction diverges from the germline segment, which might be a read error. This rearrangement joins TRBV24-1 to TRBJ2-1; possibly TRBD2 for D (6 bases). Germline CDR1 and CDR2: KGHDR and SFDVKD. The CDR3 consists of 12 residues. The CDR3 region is CATSVRREERFF. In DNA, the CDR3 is TGTGCCACCAGTGTACGGAGGGAAGAGCGGTTCTTC.

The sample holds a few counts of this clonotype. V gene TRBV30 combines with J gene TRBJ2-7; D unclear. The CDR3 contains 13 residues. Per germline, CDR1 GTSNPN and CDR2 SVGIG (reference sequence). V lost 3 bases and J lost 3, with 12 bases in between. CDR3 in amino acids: CAWRVSDGYEQYF. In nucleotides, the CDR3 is TGTGCCTGGAGGGTGAGTGACGGCTACGAGCAGTACTTC.

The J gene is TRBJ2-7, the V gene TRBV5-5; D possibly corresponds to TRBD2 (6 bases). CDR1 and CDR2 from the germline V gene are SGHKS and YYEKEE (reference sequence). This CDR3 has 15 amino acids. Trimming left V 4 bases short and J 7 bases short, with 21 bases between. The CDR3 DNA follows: TGTGCCAGCAGCGGGGGGAGTTTTGGTATTCTAGAGCAGTACTTC. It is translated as CASSGGSFGILEQYF.

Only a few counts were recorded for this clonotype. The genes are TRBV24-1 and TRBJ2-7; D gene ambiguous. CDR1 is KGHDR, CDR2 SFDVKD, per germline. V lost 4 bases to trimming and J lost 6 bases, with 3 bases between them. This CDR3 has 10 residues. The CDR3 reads CATSETEQYF. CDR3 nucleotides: TGTGCCACCAGTGAAACCGAGCAGTACTTC.

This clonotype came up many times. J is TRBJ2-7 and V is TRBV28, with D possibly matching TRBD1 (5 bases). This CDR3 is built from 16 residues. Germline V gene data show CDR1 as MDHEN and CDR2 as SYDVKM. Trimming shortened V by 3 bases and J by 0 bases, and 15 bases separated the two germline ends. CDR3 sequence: CASSFSVTDSSYEQYF. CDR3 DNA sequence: TGTGCCAGCAGTTTTTCCGTGACAGATAGCTCCTACGAGCAGTACTTC.